This T cell receptor (beta chain) came from a study of cytomegalovirus exposure and HLA in healthy donors. Study as a whole: Of several hundred genotyped donors, about 80% grouped in the Caucasian-associated ancestry cluster. Points from the study as a whole: It is likely that the observed cluster of highly shared sequence variants was a sequencing artifact. Through in vitro validation, a few CMV-associated chains were shown to be specific for CMV antigens.

The ends were cut back, 11 bases at V and 3 bases at J, with 14 bases in the middle. The CDR3 runs to 12 residues. Germline assignment: CDR1 ENHRY and CDR2 SYGVKD. Primers for the PCR totalled 60 Vbeta and 13 Jbeta. Clones were sequenced by immunoSEQ multiplex PCR, and TCRdb holds only the in-frame ones, with some missing. The table counts around 140,000 clones; 0.9% to 1% lies in the top ten. As for this clone: Antigen specificity is unknown.

Sequenced input: PBMCs. The V gene is TRBV10-3, the J gene TRBJ2-7, with D unresolved. The receptor's source is a male donor in good health and CMV-seronegative. This chain's CDR3 is CAASGSNYEQYF. The CDR3 DNA reads as TGTGCCGCCTCCGGGTCCAACTACGAGCAGTACTTC.